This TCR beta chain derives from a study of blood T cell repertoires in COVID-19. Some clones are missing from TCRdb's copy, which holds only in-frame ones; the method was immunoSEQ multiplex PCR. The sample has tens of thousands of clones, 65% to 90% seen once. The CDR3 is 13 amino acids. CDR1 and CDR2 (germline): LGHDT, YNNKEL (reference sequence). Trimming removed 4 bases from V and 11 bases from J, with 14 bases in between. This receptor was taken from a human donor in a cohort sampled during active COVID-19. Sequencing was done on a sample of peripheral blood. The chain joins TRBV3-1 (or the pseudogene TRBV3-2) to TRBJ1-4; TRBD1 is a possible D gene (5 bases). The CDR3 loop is CASSRVGTLKLFF. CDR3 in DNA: TGTGCCAGCAGCCGAGTCGGGACTTTGAAACTGTTTTTT.